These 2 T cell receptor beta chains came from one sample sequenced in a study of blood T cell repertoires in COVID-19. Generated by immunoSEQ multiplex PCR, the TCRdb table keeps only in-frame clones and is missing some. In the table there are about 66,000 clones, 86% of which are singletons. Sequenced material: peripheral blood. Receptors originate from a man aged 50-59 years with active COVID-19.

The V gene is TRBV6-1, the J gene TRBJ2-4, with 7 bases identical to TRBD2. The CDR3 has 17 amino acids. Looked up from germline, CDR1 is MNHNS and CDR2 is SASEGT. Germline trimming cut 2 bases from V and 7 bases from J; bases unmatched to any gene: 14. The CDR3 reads CASSEPSLAVIGNIQYF. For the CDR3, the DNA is TGTGCCAGCAGTGAACCCTCCCTAGCGGTTATAGGGAACATTCAGTACTTC.

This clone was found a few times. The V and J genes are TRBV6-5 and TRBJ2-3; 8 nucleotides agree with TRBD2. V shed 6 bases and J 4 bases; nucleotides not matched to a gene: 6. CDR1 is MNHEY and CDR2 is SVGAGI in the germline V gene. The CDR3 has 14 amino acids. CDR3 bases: TGTGCCAGCAGGGCGGGGGGCCACGCAGATACGCAGTATTTT. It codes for CASRAGGHADTQYF.